Below are 17 T cell receptor beta chains sequenced from a single sample in a study of blood T cell repertoires in COVID-19. Method: immunoSEQ multiplex PCR; TCRdb's copy keeps in-frame clones and lacks some. The table shows about 170,000 clones, with around nine tenths occurring only once. The specimen was peripheral blood. The receptors here all came from a woman of 80 years or more with COVID-19, enrolled during active disease.

This chain connects TRBV7-2 to TRBJ2-1; 15 nucleotides align to TRBD2. Per the germline V gene, CDR1 is SGHTA and CDR2 is FQGNSA. Trimming at V came to 5 bases and at J to 8 bases, leaving 7 bases not matched to a gene. There are 16 residues in the CDR3. The CDR3 loop reads CASSPGLAGGVDEQFF. CDR3 coding DNA: TGTGCCAGCAGCCCCGGACTAGCGGGGGGGGTGGATGAGCAGTTCTTC.

V is TRBV6-5 and J is TRBJ2-5, with 7 bases matching TRBD1. The germline V gene has CDR1 MNHEY and CDR2 SVGAGI. This CDR3 region has 15 residues. V was pared by 3 bases and J by 4 bases, with 8 bases of the junction left unmatched. This CDR3 is CASSYQQGKGETQYF. CDR3 in DNA: TGTGCCAGCAGTTATCAACAGGGGAAGGGAGAGACCCAGTACTTC.

The chain carries TRBV2 and TRBJ1-6, with D tentatively TRBD1 (5 bases). The CDR3 contains 17 residues. Germline V gene data show CDR1 as SNHLY and CDR2 as FYNNEI. V was cut by 1 base and J by 7 bases, with 17 bases left in between. The CDR3 DNA sequence: TGTGCCAGCAGTGAAGGGGGCTGGACCCGAAGAAATTCACCCCTCCACTTT. Translated: CASSEGGWTRRNSPLHF.

The chain recombines TRBV19 with TRBJ2-2, with D tentatively TRBD2 (7 bases). The length of the CDR3 is 14 residues. In germline, CDR1 is LNHDA, CDR2 SQIVND (reference sequence). V was cut by 8 bases and J by 7 bases, with 17 bases left in between. DNA of the CDR3: TGTGCCAGTCGACGAGCAGGGGAGGGCGGGGAGCTGTTTTTT. The encoded protein is CASRRAGEGGELFF.

The J gene is TRBJ1-2, the V gene TRBV7-9; no definite D call. The germline V gene has CDR1 SEHNR and CDR2 FQNEAQ (reference sequence). The CDR3 loop spans 15 amino acids. V lost 0 bases and J 4 bases, leaving 12 bases between the germline ends. Written as DNA, the CDR3 is TGTGCCAGCAGCTTAGCCCTCGCAGGTCCCTATGGCTACACCTTC. Translation gives CASSLALAGPYGYTF. The full variable domain, rest sourced from reference TRBV7-9 and TRBJ1-2, is DTGVSQNPRHKITKRGQNVTFRCDPISEHNRLYWYRQTLGQGPEFLTYFQNEAQLEKSRLLSDRFSAERPKGSFSTLEIQRTEQGDSAMYLCASSLALAGPYGYTFGSGTRLTVV.

The chain employs TRBV19 and TRBJ2-3, with 7 bases aligning to TRBD2. Trimming at V came to 0 bases and at J to 2 bases, leaving 17 bases not matched to a gene. Germline values: CDR1 LNHDA, CDR2 SQIVND (reference sequence). The CDR3 has 20 residues. CDR3 in amino acids: CASSIDPSGHSGGNTDTQYF. CDR3 sequence (DNA): TGTGCCAGTAGTATAGACCCTAGCGGTCACTCCGGGGGGAACACAGATACGCAGTATTTT.

The CDR3 spells CASSKAGGREVYEQFF. The CDR3 DNA reads TGTGCCAGCAGCAAAGCAGGCGGGAGGGAGGTGTATGAGCAGTTCTTC. V is TRBV21-1 and J is TRBJ2-1; TRBD2, as called in the table, went unchecked against the DNA. TRBV21-1 is classified as a pseudogene. The CDR3 has 16 amino acids.

The genes are TRBV27 and TRBJ2-5; 7 bases match TRBD1. Germline lookup yields CDR1 MNHEY and CDR2 SMNVEV (reference sequence). After removal of 4 bases from V and 7 bases from J, the junction contained 21 bases not matched to a gene. The CDR3 consists of 18 residues. DNA for the CDR3: TGTGCCAGCAGTTCTGCCGGACCTATAGGGACAGACGCAGGGACCCAGTACTTC. Translating gives CASSSAGPIGTDAGTQYF.

V and J are TRBV25-1 and TRBJ2-1; 12 bases are a match to TRBD2. The CDR3 loop spans 13 amino acids. The V gene's germline CDR1 is MGHDK and CDR2 SYGVNS. Losses at the gene ends were 6 bases for V and 15 bases for J; bases not matched to a gene: 9. In DNA, the CDR3 is TGTGCCAGCAGCCCGGGACTAGCGGGTTATTTGTTCTTC. It yields the protein CASSPGLAGYLFF.

Only a few counts were recorded for this clone. The chain combines TRBV7-2 with TRBJ2-1; 9 positions agree with TRBD1. Germline V gene data show CDR1 as SGHTA and CDR2 as FQGNSA. After removal of 3 bases from V and 14 bases from J, the junction contained 8 bases not matched to a gene. The CDR3 covers 13 residues. The CDR3 DNA follows: TGTGCCAGCAGCTTCCCTCCGGGACAGGGTAAGTTCTTC. The encoded protein is CASSFPPGQGKFF.

V gene TRBV28 combines with J gene TRBJ2-5; 15 positions agree with TRBD2. CDR3 length equals 16 residues. The germline V gene encodes CDR1 MDHEN and CDR2 SYDVKM. Trimming took 6 bases from V and 10 from J; bases not matched to a gene: 12. Here the CDR3 reads CASSAGTSGRISGQYF. The CDR3 DNA is TGTGCCAGCAGCGCCGGGACTAGCGGGAGGATCTCTGGCCAGTACTTC.

V usage is TRBV6-6 and J usage is TRBJ1-5; the D gene is possibly TRBD1 (5 bases). V lost 5 bases, J lost 5 bases, and 13 bases lay in between. Per germline, CDR1 MNHNY and CDR2 SVGAGI (reference sequence). The CDR3 has 14 amino acids. DNA for the CDR3: TGTGCCAGCAGTCAGGCGGGGGGACATCAGCCCCAGCATTTT. This encodes CASSQAGGHQPQHF.

J is TRBJ1-2 and V is TRBV21-1; the table gives TRBD1 as D, unverified against the DNA. TRBV21-1 is a documented pseudogene. The CDR3 covers 13 residues. The CDR3 loop reads CASTRQTLYGYTF. DNA of the CDR3: TGTGCCAGCACCCGACAGACTCTCTATGGCTACACCTTC.

This chain links TRBV6-5 with TRBJ1-1; D is possibly TRBD1 (6 bases). CDR1 and CDR2 from the germline V gene are MNHEY and SVGAGI. V was pared by 7 bases and J by 1 base, with 13 bases between. The CDR3 has 14 residues. The chain's CDR3 is CASKPQGGNTEAFF. Written as DNA, the CDR3 is TGTGCCAGCAAACCACAGGGCGGGAACACTGAAGCTTTCTTT.

The V call is TRBV21-1, the J call TRBJ2-6; TRBD2, the D gene given by the table, was not confirmed from the DNA. TRBV21-1 is reported as a pseudogene. The CDR3 totals 14 residues. CDR3 in amino acids: CASSPISGANVLTF. CDR3 nucleotides: TGTGCCAGCAGCCCTATCTCTGGGGCCAACGTCCTGACTTTC.

As concerns this clone: This CDR3 is also generated by other DNA sequences in the sample. This chain links TRBV28 with TRBJ2-7; D not resolved. From germline, CDR1 is MDHEN and CDR2 SYDVKM. The V and J ends lost 3 bases and 3 bases respectively, with 6 bases between them. The length of the CDR3 is 12 residues. The CDR3 DNA is TGTGCCAGCAGTTTGTCCAGCTACGAGCAGTACTTC. It encodes CASSLSSYEQYF.

The CDR3 loop reads CATSEISSGRDEQFF. The CDR3 nucleotides read TGTGCCACCAGCGAGATATCGTCGGGAAGGGATGAGCAGTTCTTC. This chain uses TRBV15 with TRBJ2-1, with D perhaps matching TRBD2 (5 bases). V lost 5 bases and J 8 bases, leaving 19 bases between the germline ends. CDR3 length: 15 amino acids. Germline loops: CDR1 LNHNV, CDR2 YYDKDF (reference sequence).